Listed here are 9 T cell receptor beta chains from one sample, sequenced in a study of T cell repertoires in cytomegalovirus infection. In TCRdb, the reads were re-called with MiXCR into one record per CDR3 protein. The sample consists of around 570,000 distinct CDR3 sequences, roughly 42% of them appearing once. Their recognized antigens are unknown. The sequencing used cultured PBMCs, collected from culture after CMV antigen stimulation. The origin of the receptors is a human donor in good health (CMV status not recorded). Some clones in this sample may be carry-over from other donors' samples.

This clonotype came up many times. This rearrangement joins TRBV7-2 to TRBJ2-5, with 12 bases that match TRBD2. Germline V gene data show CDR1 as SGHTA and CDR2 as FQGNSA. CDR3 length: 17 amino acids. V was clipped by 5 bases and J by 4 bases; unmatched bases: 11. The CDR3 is CASSLTSGGPRVETQYF. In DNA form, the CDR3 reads TGTGCCAGCAGCCTAACTAGCGGGGGGCCTAGGGTAGAGACCCAGTACTTC.

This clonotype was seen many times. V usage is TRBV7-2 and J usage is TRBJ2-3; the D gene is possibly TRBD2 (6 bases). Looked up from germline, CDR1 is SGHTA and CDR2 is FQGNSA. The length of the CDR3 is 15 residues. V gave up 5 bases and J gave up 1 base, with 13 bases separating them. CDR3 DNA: TGTGCCAGCAGCCGAGGCGGCGGGGGCACAGATACGCAGTATTTT. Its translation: CASSRGGGGTDTQYF.

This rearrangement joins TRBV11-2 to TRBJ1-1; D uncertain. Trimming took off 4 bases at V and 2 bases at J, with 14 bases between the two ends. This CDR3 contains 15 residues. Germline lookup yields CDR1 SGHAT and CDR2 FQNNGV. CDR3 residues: CASSSHKGKNTEAFF. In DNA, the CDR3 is TGTGCCAGCAGCTCTCACAAGGGAAAAAACACTGAAGCTTTCTTT.

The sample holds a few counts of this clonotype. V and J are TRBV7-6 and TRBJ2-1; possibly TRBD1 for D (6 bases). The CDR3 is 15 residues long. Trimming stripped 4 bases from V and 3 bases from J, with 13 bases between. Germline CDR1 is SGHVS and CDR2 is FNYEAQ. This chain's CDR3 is CASSYFDRLYNEQFF. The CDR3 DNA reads TGTGCCAGCAGCTATTTCGACAGGCTCTACAATGAGCAGTTCTTC.

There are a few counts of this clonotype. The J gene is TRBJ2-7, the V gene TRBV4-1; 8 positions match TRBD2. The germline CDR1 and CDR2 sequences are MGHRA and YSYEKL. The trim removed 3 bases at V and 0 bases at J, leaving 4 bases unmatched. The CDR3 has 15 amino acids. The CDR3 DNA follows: TGCGCCAGCAGCCAGGAGCGGGGGTACTCCTACGAGCAGTACTTC. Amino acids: CASSQERGYSYEQYF.

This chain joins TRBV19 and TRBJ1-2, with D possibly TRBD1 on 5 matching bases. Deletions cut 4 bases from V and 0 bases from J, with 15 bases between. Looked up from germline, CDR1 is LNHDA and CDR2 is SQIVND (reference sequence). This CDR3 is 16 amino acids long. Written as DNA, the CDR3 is TGTGCCAGTAGTAGGGACTATAAGGGCCCTAACTATGGCTACACCTTC. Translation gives CASSRDYKGPNYGYTF.

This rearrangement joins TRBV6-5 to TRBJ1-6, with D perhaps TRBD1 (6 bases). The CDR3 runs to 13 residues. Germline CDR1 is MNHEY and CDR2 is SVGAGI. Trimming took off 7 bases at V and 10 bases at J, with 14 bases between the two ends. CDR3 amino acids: CASTRGGQSPLHF. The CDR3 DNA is TGTGCCAGCACCCGTGGGGGGCAGTCACCCCTCCACTTT.

CDR3 DNA sequence: TGTGCCAGCAGTTACGGCAGGGGGCGATCCTACAATGAGCAGTTCTTC. Its protein product is CASSYGRGRSYNEQFF. This sequence joins TRBV6-5 and TRBJ2-1, with TRBD1 matching 8 bases. Germline trimming cut 2 bases from V and 1 base from J; bases unmatched to any gene: 4. CDR3 length equals 16 residues. The germline V gene encodes CDR1 MNHEY and CDR2 SVGAGI.

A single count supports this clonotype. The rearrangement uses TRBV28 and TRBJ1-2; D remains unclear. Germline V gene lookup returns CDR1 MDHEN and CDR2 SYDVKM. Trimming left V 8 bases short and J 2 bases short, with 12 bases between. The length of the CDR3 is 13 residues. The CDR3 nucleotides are TGTGCCAGCGGACCTTGGGCGAACTATGGCTACACCTTC. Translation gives CASGPWANYGYTF.